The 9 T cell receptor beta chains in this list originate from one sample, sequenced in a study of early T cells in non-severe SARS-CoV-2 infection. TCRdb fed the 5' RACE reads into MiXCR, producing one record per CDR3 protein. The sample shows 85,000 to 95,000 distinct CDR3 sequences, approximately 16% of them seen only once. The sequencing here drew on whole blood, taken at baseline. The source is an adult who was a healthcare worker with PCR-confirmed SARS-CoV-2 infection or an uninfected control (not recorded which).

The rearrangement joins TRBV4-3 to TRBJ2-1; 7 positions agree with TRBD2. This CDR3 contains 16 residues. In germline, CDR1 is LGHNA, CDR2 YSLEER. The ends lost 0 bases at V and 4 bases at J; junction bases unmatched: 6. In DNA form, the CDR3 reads TGCGCCAGCAGCCAAGATTGGTGGGAGGGATACAATGAGCAGTTCTTC. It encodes CASSQDWWEGYNEQFF.

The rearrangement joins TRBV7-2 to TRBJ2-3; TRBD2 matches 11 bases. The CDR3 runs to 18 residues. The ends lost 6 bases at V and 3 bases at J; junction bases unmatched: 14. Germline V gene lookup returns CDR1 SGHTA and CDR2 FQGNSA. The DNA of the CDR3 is TGTGCCAGCAGGCCAGGTTTAGCGGGAGGGCCGTGGACAGATACGCAGTATTTT. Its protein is CASRPGLAGGPWTDTQYF. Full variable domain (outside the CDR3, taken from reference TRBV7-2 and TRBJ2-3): GAGVSQSPSNKVTEKGKDVELRCDPISGHTALYWYRQSLGQGLEFLIYFQGNSAPDKSGLPSDRFSAERTGGSVSTLTIQRTQQEDSAVYLCASRPGLAGGPWTDTQYFGPGTRLTVL.

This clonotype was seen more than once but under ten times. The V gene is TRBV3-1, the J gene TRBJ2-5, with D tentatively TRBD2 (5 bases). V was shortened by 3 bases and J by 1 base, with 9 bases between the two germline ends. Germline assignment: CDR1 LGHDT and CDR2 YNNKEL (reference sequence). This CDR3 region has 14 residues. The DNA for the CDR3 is TGTGCCAGCAGCCACCAAACTAGCCAAGAGACCCAGTACTTC. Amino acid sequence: CASSHQTSQETQYF.

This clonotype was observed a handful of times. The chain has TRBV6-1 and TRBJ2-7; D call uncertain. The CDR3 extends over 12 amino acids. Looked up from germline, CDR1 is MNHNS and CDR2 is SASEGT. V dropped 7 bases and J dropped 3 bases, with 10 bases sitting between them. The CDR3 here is CASNGVNYEQYF. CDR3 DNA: TGTGCCAGCAATGGGGTGAACTACGAGCAGTACTTC.

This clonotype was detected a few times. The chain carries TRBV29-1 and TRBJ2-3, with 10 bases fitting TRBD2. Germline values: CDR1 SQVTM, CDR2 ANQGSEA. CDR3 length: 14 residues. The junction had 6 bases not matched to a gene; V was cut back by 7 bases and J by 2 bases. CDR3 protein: CSALLAGITDTQYF. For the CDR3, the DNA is TGCAGCGCTTTACTAGCGGGGATCACAGATACGCAGTATTTT.

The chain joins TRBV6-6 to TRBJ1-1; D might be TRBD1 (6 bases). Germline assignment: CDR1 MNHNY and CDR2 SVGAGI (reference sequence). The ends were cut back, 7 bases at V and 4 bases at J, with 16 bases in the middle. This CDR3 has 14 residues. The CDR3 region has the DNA TGTGCCAGCACCTCGTTGTCCAGGGGCACTGAAGCTTTCTTT. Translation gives CASTSLSRGTEAFF.

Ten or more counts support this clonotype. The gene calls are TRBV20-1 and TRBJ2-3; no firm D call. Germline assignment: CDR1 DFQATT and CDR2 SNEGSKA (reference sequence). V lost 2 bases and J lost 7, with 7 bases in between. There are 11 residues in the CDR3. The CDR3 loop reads CSARLINTQYF. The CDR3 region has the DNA TGCAGTGCTAGATTGATAAATACGCAGTATTTT.

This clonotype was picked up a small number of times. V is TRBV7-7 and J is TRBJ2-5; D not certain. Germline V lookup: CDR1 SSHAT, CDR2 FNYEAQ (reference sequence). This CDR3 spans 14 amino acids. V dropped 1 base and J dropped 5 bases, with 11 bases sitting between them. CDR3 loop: CASSLVGDIETQYF. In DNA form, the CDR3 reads TGTGCCAGCAGCTTAGTTGGGGATATCGAGACCCAGTACTTC. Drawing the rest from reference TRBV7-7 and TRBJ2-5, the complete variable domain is GAGVSQSPRYKVTKRGQDVTLRCDPISSHATLYWYQQALGQGPEFLTYFNYEAQPDKSGLPSDRFSAERPEGSISTLTIQRTEQRDSAMYRCASSLVGDIETQYFGPGTRLLVL.

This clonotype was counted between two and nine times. CDR3 loop: CASSVGTPSYEQYF. CDR3 in DNA: TGTGCCAGCAGCGTCGGGACTCCCTCCTACGAGCAGTACTTC. The chain combines TRBV3-2 with TRBJ2-7; the table's D call, TRBD2, has no DNA check behind it. TRBV3-2 is reported as a pseudogene. This CDR3 comprises 14 residues.